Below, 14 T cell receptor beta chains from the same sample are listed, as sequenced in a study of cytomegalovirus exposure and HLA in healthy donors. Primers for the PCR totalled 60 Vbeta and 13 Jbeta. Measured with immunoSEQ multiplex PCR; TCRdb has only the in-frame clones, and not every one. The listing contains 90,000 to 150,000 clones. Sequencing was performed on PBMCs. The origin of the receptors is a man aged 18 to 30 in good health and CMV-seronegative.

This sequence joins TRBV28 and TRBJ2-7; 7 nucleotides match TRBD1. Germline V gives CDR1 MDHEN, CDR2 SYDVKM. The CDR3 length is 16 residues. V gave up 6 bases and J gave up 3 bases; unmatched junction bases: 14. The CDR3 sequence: CASSGSRGTEFYEQYF. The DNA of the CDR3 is TGTGCCAGCAGCGGAAGCCGAGGGACAGAATTCTACGAGCAGTACTTC. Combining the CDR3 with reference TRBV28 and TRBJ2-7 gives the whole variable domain DVKVTQSSRYLVKRTGEKVFLECVQDMDHENMFWYRQDPGLGLRLIYFSYDVKMKEKGDIPEGYSVSREKKERFSLILESASTNQTSMYLCASSGSRGTEFYEQYFGPGTRLTVT.

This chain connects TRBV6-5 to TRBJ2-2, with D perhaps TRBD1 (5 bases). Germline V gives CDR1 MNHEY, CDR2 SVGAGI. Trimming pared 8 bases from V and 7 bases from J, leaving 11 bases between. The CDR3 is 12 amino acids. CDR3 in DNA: TGTGCCAGCCGGACGACAGTCGGGGAGCTGTTTTTT. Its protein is CASRTTVGELFF.

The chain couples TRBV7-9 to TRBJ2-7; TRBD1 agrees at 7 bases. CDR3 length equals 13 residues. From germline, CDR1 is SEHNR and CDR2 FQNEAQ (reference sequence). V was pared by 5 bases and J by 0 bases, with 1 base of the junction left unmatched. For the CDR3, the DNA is TGTGCCAGCAGCCGACAGGGCTCCTACGAGCAGTACTTC. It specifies CASSRQGSYEQYF.

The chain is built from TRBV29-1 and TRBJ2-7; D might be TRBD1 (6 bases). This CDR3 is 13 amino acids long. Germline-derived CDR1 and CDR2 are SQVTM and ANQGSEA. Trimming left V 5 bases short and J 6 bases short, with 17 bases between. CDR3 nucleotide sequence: TGCAGCGTTCCCGGGACACCCTCCACCGAGCAGTACTTC. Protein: CSVPGTPSTEQYF.

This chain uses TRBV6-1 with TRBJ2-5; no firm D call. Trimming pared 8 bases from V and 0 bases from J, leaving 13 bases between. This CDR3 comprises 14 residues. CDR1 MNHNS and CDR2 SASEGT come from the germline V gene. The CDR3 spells CASPKPDYQETQYF. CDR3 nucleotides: TGTGCCAGCCCAAAACCCGACTACCAAGAGACCCAGTACTTC.

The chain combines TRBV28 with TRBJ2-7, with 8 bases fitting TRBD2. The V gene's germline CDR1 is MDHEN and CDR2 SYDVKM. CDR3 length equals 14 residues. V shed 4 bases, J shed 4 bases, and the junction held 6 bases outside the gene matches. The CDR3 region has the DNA TGTGCCAGCAGTTCCCTACTAGCGGCTTACGAGCAGTACTTC. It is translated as CASSSLLAAYEQYF. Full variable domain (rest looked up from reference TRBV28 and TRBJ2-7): DVKVTQSSRYLVKRTGEKVFLECVQDMDHENMFWYRQDPGLGLRLIYFSYDVKMKEKGDIPEGYSVSREKKERFSLILESASTNQTSMYLCASSSLLAAYEQYFGPGTRLTVT.

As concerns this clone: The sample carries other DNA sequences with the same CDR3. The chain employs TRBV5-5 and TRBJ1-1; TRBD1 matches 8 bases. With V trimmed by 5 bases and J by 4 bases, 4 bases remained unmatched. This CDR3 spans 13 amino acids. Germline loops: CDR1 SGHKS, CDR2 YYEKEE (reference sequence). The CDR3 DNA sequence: TGTGCCAGCAGTTTAACAGGGGGCACTGAAGCTTTCTTT. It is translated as CASSLTGGTEAFF.

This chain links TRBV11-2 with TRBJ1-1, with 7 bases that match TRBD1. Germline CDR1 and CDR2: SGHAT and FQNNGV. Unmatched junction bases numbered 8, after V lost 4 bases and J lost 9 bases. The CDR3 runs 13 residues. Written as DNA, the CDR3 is TGTGCCAGCAGCTCCGGACAGGCCGTTAAAGCTTTCTTT. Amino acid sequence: CASSSGQAVKAFF.

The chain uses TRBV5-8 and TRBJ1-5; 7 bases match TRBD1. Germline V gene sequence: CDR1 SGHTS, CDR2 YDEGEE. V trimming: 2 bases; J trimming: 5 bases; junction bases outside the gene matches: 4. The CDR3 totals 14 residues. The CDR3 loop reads CASSFTGVDQPQHF. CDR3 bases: TGTGCCAGCAGCTTTACAGGGGTGGATCAGCCCCAGCATTTT.

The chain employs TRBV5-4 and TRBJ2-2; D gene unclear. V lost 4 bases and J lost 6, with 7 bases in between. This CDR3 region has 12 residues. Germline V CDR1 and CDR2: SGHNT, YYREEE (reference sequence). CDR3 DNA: TGTGCCAGCAGCCAGTTCCCCGGGGAGCTGTTTTTT. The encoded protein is CASSQFPGELFF.

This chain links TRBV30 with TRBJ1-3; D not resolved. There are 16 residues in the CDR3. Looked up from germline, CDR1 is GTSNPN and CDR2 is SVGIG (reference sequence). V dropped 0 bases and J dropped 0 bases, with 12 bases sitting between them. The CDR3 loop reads CAWSVLSSSSGNTIYF. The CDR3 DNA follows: TGTGCCTGGAGTGTACTTTCTTCGAGCTCTGGAAACACCATATATTTT.

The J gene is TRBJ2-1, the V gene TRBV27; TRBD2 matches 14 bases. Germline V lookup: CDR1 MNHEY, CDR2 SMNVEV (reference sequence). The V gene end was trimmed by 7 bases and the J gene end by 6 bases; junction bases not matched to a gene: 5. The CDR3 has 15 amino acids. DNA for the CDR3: TGTGCCAGCACCCCGGGACTAGCGGGAGTCAATGAGCAGTTCTTC. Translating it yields CASTPGLAGVNEQFF.

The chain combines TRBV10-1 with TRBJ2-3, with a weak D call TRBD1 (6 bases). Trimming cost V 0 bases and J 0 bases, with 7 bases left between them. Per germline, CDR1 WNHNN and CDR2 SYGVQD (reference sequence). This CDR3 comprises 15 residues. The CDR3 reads CASSESQGSTDTQYF. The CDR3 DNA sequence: TGCGCCAGCAGTGAGTCGCAGGGGAGCACAGATACGCAGTATTTT.

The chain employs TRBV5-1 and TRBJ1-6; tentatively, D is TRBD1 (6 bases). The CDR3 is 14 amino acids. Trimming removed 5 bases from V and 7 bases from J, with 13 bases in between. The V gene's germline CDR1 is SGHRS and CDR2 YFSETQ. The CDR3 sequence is CASRMTGTNSPLHF. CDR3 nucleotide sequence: TGCGCCAGCAGAATGACAGGAACAAATTCACCCCTCCACTTT.